This T cell receptor (beta chain) is from a study of T-cell reconstitution after alpha-beta-depleted transplantation in children. Study outcomes and limitations: Newly made T cells mostly supplied T-cell counts and diversity one year after transplant. The study traced high day-60 TCRbeta diversity in some patients to surviving recipient T cells and thymic progenitors.

For TCRbeta, the library was prepared with unique molecular identifiers. In TCRdb, the PCR reads were re-called with MiXCR into one record per CDR3 protein. The profile shows 550,000 to 800,000 distinct CDR3 sequences, roughly 13% of them singletons. Germline lookup yields CDR1 SGHRS and CDR2 YFSETQ. After removal of 4 bases from V and 3 bases from J, the junction contained 8 bases not matched to a gene. The CDR3 totals 15 residues. There are many counts of this clonotype. The antigen is undetermined. The material was PBMCs, obtained before TCRalphabeta/CD19-depleted stem cell transplant. The chain employs TRBV5-1 and TRBJ2-7; TRBD2 matches at 9 bases. The TCR was taken from a girl aged 2-10 years with congenital amegakaryocytic thrombocytopenia, due to receive a stem cell transplant. The CDR3 sequence is CASSPLAGRIYEQYF. The CDR3 coding sequence is TGCGCCAGCAGCCCGCTAGCGGGAAGGATCTACGAGCAGTACTTC. Full variable domain (missing parts from reference TRBV5-1 and TRBJ2-7): KAGVTQTPRYLIKTRGQQVTLSCSPISGHRSVSWYQQTPGQGLQFLFEYFSETQRNKGNFPGRFSGRQFSNSRSEMNVSTLELGDSALYLCASSPLAGRIYEQYFGPGTRLTVT.